Sequencing of this T cell receptor (beta chain) was carried out in a study of shared T cell receptors in the human thymus. The method was immunoSEQ multiplex PCR; TCRdb's version includes in-frame clones alone and lacks a portion of them. The sample lists 640,000 or so clones; roughly 86% were seen once. This sample was also put to use in a study of human thymus T cells.

This sequence originates from a boy younger than two with a congenital heart defect. Sequencing was carried out using thymocytes.

The CDR3 nucleotides are TGCGCCAGCAGCCAGGTAACAGCCTCTGGAAACACCATATATTTT. Protein product: CASSQVTASGNTIYF. V gene TRBV4-3 combines with J gene TRBJ1-3; D gene unclear. V was shortened by 3 bases and J by 0 bases, with 9 bases between the two germline ends. This CDR3 has 15 amino acids. Germline CDR1 and CDR2: LGHNA and YSLEER.